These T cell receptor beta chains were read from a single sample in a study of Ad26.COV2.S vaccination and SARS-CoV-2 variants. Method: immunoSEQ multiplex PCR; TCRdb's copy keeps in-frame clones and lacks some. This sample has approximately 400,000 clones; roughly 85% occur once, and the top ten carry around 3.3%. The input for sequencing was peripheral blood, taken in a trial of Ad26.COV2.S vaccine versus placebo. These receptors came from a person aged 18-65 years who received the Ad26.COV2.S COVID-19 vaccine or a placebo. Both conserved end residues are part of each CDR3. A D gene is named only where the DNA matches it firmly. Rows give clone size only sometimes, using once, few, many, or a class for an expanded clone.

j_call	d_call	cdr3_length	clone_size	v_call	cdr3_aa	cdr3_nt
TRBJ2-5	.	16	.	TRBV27	CASRGGIRGYQETQYF	TGTGCCAGCAGGGGAGGGATCAGGGGTTATCAAGAGACCCAGTACTTC
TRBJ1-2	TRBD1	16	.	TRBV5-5	CASSPLTGQGGYGYTF	TGTGCCAGCAGCCCACTGACAGGTCAGGGGGGCTATGGCTACACCTTC
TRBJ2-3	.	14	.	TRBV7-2	CASSFTGGADTQYF	TGTGCCAGCAGCTTTACAGGGGGGGCAGATACGCAGTATTTT
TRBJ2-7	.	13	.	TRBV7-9	CASSPRDTYEQYF	TGTGCCAGCAGCCCACGGGACACCTACGAGCAGTACTTC
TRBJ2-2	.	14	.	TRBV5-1	CASQGKENTGELFF	TGCGCCAGCCAGGGGAAGGAAAACACCGGGGAGCTGTTTTTT
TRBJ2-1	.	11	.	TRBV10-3	CAISEREEQFF	TGTGCCATCAGTGAGAGGGAGGAGCAGTTCTTC
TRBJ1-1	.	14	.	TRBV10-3	CAISVRGANTEAFF	TGTGCCATCAGTGTCCGGGGGGCGAACACTGAAGCTTTCTTT
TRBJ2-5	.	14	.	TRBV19	CASSLDGAKGTQYF	TGTGCCAGTAGCTTAGACGGAGCCAAAGGGACCCAGTACTTC
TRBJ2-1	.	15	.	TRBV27	CASSLRGGRASEQFF	TGTGCCAGCAGTCTCAGGGGGGGCCGGGCTAGTGAGCAGTTCTTC
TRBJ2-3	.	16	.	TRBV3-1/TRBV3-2	CASSLYLAASTDTQYF	TGTGCCAGCAGCCTTTACTTAGCGGCTAGCACAGATACGCAGTATTTT
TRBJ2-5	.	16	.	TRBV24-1	CATSQGHPIGGETQYF	TGTGCCACCAGTCAGGGACACCCCATCGGCGGGGAGACCCAGTACTTC
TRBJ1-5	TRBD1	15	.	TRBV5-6	CASSPGTGGDQPQHF	TGTGCCAGCAGCCCGGGGACAGGGGGCGATCAGCCCCAGCATTTT
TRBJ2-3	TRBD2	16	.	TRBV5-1	CASSFGRGGPTDTQYF	TGCGCCAGCAGCTTTGGTCGGGGGGGCCCCACAGATACGCAGTATTTT
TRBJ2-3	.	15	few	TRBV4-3	CASSLRYPGTDTQYF	TGCGCCAGCAGCCTAAGATACCCGGGCACAGATACGCAGTATTTT
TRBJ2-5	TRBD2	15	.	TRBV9	CASSLSGRNQETQYF	TGTGCCAGCAGCCTTAGCGGGAGGAACCAAGAGACCCAGTACTTC
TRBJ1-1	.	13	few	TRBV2	CASSVATNTEAFF	TGTGCCAGCAGTGTCGCCACAAACACTGAAGCTTTCTTT
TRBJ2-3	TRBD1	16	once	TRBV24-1	CATSDIGQGSADTQYF	TGTGCCACCAGTGATATCGGACAGGGTAGTGCAGATACGCAGTATTTT
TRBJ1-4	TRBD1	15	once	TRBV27	CASSSQGVGNEKLFF	TGTGCCAGCAGTTCCCAGGGGGTTGGTAATGAAAAACTGTTTTTT
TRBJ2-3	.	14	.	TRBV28	CASHLGASTDTQYF	TGTGCCAGCCACCTAGGGGCTAGCACAGATACGCAGTATTTT
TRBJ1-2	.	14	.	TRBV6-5	CASKEGAANYGYTF	TGTGCCAGCAAGGAAGGGGCAGCAAACTATGGCTACACCTTC
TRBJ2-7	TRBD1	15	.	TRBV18	CASSPPGQGHYEQYF	TGTGCCAGCTCACCACCGGGACAGGGTCATTACGAGCAGTACTTC
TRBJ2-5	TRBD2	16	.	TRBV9	CASSVGLAGDQETQYF	TGTGCCAGCAGCGTAGGGCTAGCGGGGGACCAAGAGACCCAGTACTTC
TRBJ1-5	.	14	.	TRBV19	CASWDLSTNQPQHF	TGTGCCAGTTGGGACCTTTCAACGAATCAGCCCCAGCATTTT
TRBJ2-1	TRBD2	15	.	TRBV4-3	CASSQTSGSNNEQFF	TGCGCCAGCAGCCAGACTAGCGGGAGTAACAATGAGCAGTTCTTC
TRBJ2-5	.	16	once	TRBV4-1	CAIMQGEGPSRETQYF	TGCGCCATCATGCAGGGAGAGGGTCCTAGCAGGGAGACCCAGTACTTC
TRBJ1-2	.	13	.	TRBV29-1	CSVEVADYYGYTF	TGCAGCGTCGAGGTGGCAGACTATTATGGCTACACCTTC
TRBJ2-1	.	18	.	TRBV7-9	CASSLVKATKSSYNEQFF	TGTGCCAGCAGCTTAGTCAAAGCGACGAAAAGCTCCTACAATGAGCAGTTCTTC
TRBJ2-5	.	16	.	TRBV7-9	CASSSLWGEEKETQYF	TGTGCCAGCAGCTCCCTCTGGGGGGAAGAAAAAGAGACCCAGTACTTC
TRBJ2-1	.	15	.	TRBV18	CASSPGTQANNEQFF	TGTGCCAGCTCACCCGGGACCCAAGCCAACAATGAGCAGTTCTTC
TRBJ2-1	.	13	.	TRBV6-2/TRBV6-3	CASSYFSGGEQFF	TGTGCCAGCAGTTACTTTAGCGGCGGTGAGCAGTTCTTC
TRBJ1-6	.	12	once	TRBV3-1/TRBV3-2	CASSTENSPLHF	TGTGCCAGCAGCACAGAGAATTCACCCCTCCACTTT
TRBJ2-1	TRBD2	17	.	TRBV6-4	CASSESFAGLIYNEQFF	TGTGCCAGCAGTGAGTCATTCGCGGGACTAATCTACAATGAGCAGTTCTTC
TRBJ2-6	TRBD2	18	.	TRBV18	CASSGTSGRLSGANVLTF	TGTGCCAGCTCAGGGACTAGCGGGAGGTTGTCTGGGGCCAACGTCCTGACTTTC
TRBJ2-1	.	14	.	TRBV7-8	CASSLGSQYNEQFF	TGTGCCAGCAGCTTAGGTTCACAGTACAATGAGCAGTTCTTC
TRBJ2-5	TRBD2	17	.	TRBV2	CASSDYGLAESGETQYF	TGTGCCAGCAGTGACTACGGACTAGCCGAATCTGGAGAGACCCAGTACTTC
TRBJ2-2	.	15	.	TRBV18	CASSPPGHSTGELFF	TGTGCCAGCTCACCACCGGGACACTCCACCGGGGAGCTGTTTTTT
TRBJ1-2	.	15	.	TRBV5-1	CASSLTGSPTYGYTF	TGCGCCAGCAGTCTAACAGGGAGCCCCACCTATGGCTACACCTTC
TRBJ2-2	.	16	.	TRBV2	CASSEISPTNTGELFF	TGTGCCAGCAGTGAAATTAGCCCAACGAACACCGGGGAGCTGTTTTTT
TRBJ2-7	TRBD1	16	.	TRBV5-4	CASSFLGGTGDYEQYF	TGTGCCAGCAGCTTTCTAGGCGGGACAGGGGACTACGAGCAGTACTTC
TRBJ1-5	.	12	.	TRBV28	CASRFSNQPQHF	TGTGCCAGCAGGTTTAGCAATCAGCCCCAGCATTTT